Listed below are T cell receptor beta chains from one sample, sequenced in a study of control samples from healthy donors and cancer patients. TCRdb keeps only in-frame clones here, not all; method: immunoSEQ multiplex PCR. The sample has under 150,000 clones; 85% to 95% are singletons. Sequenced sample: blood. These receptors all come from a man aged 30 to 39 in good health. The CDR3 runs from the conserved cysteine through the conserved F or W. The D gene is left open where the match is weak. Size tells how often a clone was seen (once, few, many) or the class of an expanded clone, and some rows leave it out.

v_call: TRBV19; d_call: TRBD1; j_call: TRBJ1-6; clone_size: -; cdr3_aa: CASSISGGTYNSPLHF; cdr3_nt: TGTGCCAGTAGTATCTCAGGGGGGACCTATAATTCACCCCTCCACTTT
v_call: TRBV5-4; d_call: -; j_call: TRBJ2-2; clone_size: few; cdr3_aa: CASSLGAANTGELFF; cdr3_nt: TGTGCCAGCAGCTTGGGCGCAGCGAACACCGGGGAGCTGTTTTTT
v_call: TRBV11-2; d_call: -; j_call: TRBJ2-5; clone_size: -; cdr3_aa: CASSLERGGTETQYF; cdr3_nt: TGTGCCAGCAGCTTAGAAAGGGGGGGCACGGAGACCCAGTACTTC
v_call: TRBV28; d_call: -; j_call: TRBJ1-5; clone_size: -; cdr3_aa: CASRPWGPAYSNQPQHF; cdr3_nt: TGTGCCAGCAGGCCCTGGGGGCCAGCTTATAGCAATCAGCCCCAGCATTTT
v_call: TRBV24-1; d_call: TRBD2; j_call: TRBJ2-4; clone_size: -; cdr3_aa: CATSPGGLGGLAKNIQYF; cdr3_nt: TGTGCCACCAGCCCGGGGGGTCTTGGGGGACTAGCCAAAAACATTCAGTACTTC
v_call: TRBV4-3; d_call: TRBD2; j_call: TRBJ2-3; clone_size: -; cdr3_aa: CASSQELLAGGSDTQYF; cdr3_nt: TGCGCCAGCAGCCAAGAACTCCTAGCGGGGGGATCAGATACGCAGTATTTT
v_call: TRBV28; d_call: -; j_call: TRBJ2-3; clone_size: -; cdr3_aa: CASSSPPTIRQYF; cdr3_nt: TGTGCCAGCAGTTCCCCCCCGACCATCCGGCAGTATTTT
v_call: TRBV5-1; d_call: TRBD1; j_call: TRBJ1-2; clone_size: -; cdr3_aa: CASSYSGTGGDYGYTF; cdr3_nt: TGCGCCAGCAGCTATTCCGGGACAGGGGGCGACTATGGCTACACCTTC
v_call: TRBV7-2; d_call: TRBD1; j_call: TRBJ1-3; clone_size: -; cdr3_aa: CASSLRTGAGNTIYF; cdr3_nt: TGTGCCAGCAGCTTACGAACAGGGGCTGGAAACACCATATATTTT
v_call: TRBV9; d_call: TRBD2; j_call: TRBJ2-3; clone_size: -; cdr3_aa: CASSVGTSADTQYF; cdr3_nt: TGTGCCAGCAGCGTAGGGACTAGTGCAGATACGCAGTATTTT
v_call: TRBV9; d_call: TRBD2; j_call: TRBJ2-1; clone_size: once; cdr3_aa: CASSVDRGGGASYNEQFF; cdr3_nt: TGTGCCAGCAGCGTTGACCGAGGCGGGGGGGCCTCCTACAATGAGCAGTTCTTC
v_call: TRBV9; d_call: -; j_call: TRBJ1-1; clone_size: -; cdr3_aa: CASSAGSGEAFF; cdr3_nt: TGTGCCAGCAGCGCCGGGTCCGGGGAAGCTTTCTTT
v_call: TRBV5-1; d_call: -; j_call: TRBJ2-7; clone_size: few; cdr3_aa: CASSLGGYEQYF; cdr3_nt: TGCGCCAGCAGCTTGGGGGGCTACGAGCAGTACTTC
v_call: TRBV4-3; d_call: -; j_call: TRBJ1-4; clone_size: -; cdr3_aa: CASSQHRALNEKLFF; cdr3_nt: TGCGCCAGCAGCCAACACAGGGCCCTGAATGAAAAACTGTTTTTT
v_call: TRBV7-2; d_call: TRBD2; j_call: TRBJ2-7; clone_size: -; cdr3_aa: CASSVSGTLEQYF; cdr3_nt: TGTGCCAGCAGCGTAAGCGGGACCCTTGAGCAGTACTTC
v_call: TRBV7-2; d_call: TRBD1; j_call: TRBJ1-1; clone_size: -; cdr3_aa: CASSLVPGQGVGTEAFF; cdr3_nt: TGTGCCAGCAGCTTAGTCCCCGGACAGGGGGTCGGGACTGAAGCTTTCTTT
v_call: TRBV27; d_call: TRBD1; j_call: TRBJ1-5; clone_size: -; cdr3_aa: CASGDRGGQPQHF; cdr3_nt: TGTGCCAGCGGGGACAGGGGGGGTCAGCCCCAGCATTTT